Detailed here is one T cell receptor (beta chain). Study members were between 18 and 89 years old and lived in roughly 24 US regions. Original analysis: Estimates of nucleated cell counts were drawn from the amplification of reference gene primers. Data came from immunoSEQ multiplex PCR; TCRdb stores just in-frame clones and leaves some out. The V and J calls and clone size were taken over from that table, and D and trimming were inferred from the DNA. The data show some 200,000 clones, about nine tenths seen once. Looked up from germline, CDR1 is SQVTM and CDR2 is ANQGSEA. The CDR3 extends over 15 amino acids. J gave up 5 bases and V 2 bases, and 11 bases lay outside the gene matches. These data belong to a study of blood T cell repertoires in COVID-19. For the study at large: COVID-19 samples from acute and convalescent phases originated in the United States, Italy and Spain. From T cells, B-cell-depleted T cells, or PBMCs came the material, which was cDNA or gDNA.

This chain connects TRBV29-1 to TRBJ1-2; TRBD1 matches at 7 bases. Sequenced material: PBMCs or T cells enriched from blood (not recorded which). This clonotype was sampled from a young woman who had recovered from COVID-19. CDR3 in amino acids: CSVETLQGWLYGYTF. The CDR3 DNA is TGCAGCGTTGAAACCCTACAGGGGTGGTTGTATGGCTACACCTTC. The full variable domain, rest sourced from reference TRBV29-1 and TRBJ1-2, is SAVISQKPSRDICQRGTSLTIQCQVDSQVTMMFWYRQQPGQSLTLIATANQGSEATYESGFVIDKFPISRPNLTFSTLTVSNMSPEDSSIYLCSVETLQGWLYGYTFGSGTRLTVV.